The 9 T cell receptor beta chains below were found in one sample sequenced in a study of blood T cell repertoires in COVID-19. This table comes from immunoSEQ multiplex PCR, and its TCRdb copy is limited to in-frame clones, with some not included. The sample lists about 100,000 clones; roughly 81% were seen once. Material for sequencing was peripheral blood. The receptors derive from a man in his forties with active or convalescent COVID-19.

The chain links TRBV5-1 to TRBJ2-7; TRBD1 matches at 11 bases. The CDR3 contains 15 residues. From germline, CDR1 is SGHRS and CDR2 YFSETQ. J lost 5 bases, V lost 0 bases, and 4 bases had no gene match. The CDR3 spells CASSLGDRGWNEQYF. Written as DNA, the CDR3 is TGCGCCAGCAGCTTGGGGGACAGGGGGTGGAACGAGCAGTACTTC.

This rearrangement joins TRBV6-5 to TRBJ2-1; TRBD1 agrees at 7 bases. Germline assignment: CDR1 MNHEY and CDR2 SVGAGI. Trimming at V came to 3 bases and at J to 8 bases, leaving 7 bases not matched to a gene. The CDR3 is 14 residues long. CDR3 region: CASSYTYRGHEQFF. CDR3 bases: TGTGCCAGCAGTTATACCTACAGGGGCCATGAGCAGTTCTTC.

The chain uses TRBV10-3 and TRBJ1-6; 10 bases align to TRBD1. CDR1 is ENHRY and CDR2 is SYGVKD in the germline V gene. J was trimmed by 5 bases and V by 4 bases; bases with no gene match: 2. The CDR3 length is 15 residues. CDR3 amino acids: CAISGGTGDNSPLHF. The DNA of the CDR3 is TGTGCCATCAGTGGGGGGACAGGGGATAATTCACCCCTCCACTTT.

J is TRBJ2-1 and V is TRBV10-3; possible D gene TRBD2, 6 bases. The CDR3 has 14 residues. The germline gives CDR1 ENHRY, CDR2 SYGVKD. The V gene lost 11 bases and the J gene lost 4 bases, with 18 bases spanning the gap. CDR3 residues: CAARGGETYNEQFF. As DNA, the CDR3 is TGTGCCGCCCGGGGCGGGGAAACTTACAATGAGCAGTTCTTC.

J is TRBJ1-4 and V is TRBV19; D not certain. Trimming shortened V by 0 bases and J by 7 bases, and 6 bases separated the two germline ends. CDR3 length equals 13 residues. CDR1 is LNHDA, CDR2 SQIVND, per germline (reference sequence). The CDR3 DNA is TGTGCCAGTAGTATAGATCCGGGTGAAAAACTGTTTTTT. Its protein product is CASSIDPGEKLFF.

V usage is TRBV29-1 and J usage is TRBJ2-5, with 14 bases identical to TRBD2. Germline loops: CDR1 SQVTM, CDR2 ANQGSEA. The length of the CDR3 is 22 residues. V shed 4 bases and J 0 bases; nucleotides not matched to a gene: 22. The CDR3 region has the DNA TGCAGCGTTGTGATCGTGGCGCAGTCCCGGACTAGCGGGGGGAGGTACCAAGAGACCCAGTACTTC. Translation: CSVVIVAQSRTSGGRYQETQYF.

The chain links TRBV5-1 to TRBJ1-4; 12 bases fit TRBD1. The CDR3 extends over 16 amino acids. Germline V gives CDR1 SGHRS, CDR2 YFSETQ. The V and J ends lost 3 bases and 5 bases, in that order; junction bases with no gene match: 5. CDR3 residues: CASSSGQGALNEKLFF. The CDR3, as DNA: TGCGCCAGCAGCTCGGGACAGGGGGCCTTAAATGAAAAACTGTTTTTT.

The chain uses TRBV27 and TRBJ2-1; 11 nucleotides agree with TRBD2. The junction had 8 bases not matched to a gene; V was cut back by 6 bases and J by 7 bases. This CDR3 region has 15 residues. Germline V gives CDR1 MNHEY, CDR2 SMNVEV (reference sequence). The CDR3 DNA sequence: TGTGCCAGCAGACCCGGGACTAGCGGACGGAATGAGCAGTTCTTC. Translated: CASRPGTSGRNEQFF.

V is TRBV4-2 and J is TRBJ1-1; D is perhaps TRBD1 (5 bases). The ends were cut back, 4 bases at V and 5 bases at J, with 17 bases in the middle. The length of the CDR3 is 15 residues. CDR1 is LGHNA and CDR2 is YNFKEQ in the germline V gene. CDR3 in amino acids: CASSREMGEATEAFF. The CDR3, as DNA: TGTGCCAGCAGCCGAGAAATGGGGGAGGCAACTGAAGCTTTCTTT.